Below, 17 T cell receptor beta chains from the same sample are listed, as sequenced in a study of T-cell memory formation after mild COVID-19. TCRdb reprocessed the 5' RACE reads via MiXCR and lists one record per CDR3 protein. The sample holds around 150,000 distinct CDR3 sequences, roughly 15% seen once. The sequenced material came from PBMCs or a T cell subset sorted from them (not recorded which). Receptors were obtained from an adult woman who had mild COVID-19 (a few samples of this study predate the infection). Cell type and time point are not known.

The CDR3 here is CASSRRLAGARDPETQYF. CDR3 nucleotide sequence: TGTGCCAGCAGCAGAAGACTAGCGGGGGCGAGAGACCCAGAGACCCAGTACTTC. The chain carries TRBV12-3 or TRBV12-4 and TRBJ2-5; TRBD2 matches at 12 bases. V lost 6 bases and J lost 4; bases outside the gene matches: 15. CDR3 length: 18 amino acids.

This clonotype was seen more than once but under ten times. The V and J genes are TRBV4-2 and TRBJ2-3; 10 bases are shared with TRBD2. With 4 bases clipped from V and 4 bases from J, the junction kept 8 bases outside the gene matches. Per the germline V gene, CDR1 is LGHNA and CDR2 is YNFKEQ. This CDR3 region has 16 residues. Here the CDR3 DNA reads TGTGCCAGCAGCCCACGATCTAGCGGGGGTGCAGATACGCAGTATTTT. This codes for CASSPRSSGGADTQYF.

The V gene is TRBV27, the J gene TRBJ2-1; D gene unclear. The germline V gene encodes CDR1 MNHEY and CDR2 SMNVEV (reference sequence). Trimming removed 6 bases from V and 4 bases from J, with 13 bases in between. The CDR3 length is 14 residues. DNA of the CDR3: TGTGCCAGCAGATTGGACGACATGTACAATGAGCAGTTCTTC. Its translation: CASRLDDMYNEQFF.

The chain is built from TRBV5-6 and TRBJ2-3; D is tentatively TRBD1 or TRBD2 (6 bases each). This CDR3 has 15 residues. CDR1 SGHDT and CDR2 YYEEEE come from the germline V gene. V was pared by 6 bases and J by 8 bases, with 22 bases between. The CDR3 loop is CASTPGHLAGSTQYF. The CDR3 DNA is TGTGCCAGCACCCCGGGACACCTCGCGGGGAGTACGCAGTATTTT. The whole variable domain, filled in from reference TRBV5-6 and TRBJ2-3, reads DAGVTQSPTHLIKTRGQQVTLRCSPKSGHDTVSWYQQALGQGPQFIFQYYEEEERQRGNFPDRFSGHQFPNYSSELNVNALLLGDSALYLCASTPGHLAGSTQYFGPGTRLTVL.

The rearrangement joins TRBV15 to TRBJ2-3; the D gene is possibly TRBD2 (7 bases). V was pared by 5 bases and J by 6 bases, with 15 bases between. The CDR3 runs 14 residues. The germline gives CDR1 LNHNV, CDR2 YYDKDF (reference sequence). The DNA for the CDR3 is TGTGCCACCAGCGGAGGGGGGGGACTGGATACGCAGTATTTT. Translated: CATSGGGGLDTQYF.

This chain uses TRBV2 with TRBJ2-2; D possibly corresponds to TRBD2 (6 bases). CDR3 length: 11 amino acids. Per the germline V gene, CDR1 is SNHLY and CDR2 is FYNNEI. Trimming took off 11 bases at V and 6 bases at J, with 10 bases between the two ends. The CDR3 DNA follows: TGTGCCGGAGGGGTCTCCGGGGAGCTGTTTTTT. Its protein is CAGGVSGELFF.

The CDR3 sequence: CASRGLAYNEQFF. The CDR3 coding sequence is TGTGCCAGTAGAGGACTAGCTTATAATGAGCAGTTCTTC. The gene calls are TRBV19 and TRBJ2-1, with 8 bases that match TRBD2. This CDR3 is 13 amino acids long. Trimming took 6 bases from V and 7 from J; bases not matched to a gene: 5. The germline gives CDR1 LNHDA, CDR2 SQIVND (reference sequence).

This chain links TRBV20-1 with TRBJ2-3; 7 bases align to TRBD2. Germline CDR1 reads DFQATT; CDR2 reads SNEGSKA (reference sequence). The CDR3 totals 14 residues. The junction had 3 bases not matched to a gene; V was cut back by 3 bases and J by 0 bases. This CDR3 is CSASGSGSTDTQYF. As DNA, the CDR3 is TGCAGTGCTAGTGGTAGCGGGAGCACAGATACGCAGTATTTT.

The chain uses TRBV5-1 and TRBJ2-5, with D possibly matching TRBD1 (5 bases). V lost 5 bases and J 6 bases, leaving 11 bases between the germline ends. This CDR3 is 12 amino acids long. Germline V gene lookup returns CDR1 SGHRS and CDR2 YFSETQ. The CDR3: CASRTDSQTQYF. The CDR3, as DNA: TGCGCCAGCAGAACCGACAGTCAGACCCAGTACTTC.

This chain uses TRBV20-1 with TRBJ2-6; D call uncertain. Between the trimmed V and J ends, which lost 0 bases and 2 bases, there was a span of 8 bases. Germline loops: CDR1 DFQATT, CDR2 SNEGSKA (reference sequence). The CDR3 contains 15 residues. The CDR3 DNA reads as TGCAGTGCTAGAGATAGGCAGGCTGGGGCCAACGTCCTGACTTTC. It is translated as CSARDRQAGANVLTF.

The CDR3 region is CASSYRRPGDTEAFF. The DNA of the CDR3 is TGTGCCAGCAGTTACAGAAGGCCCGGGGACACTGAAGCTTTCTTT. This chain uses TRBV6-2 or TRBV6-3 with TRBJ1-1; no firm D call. Germline V lookup: CDR1 MNHEY, CDR2 SVGEGT. The CDR3 spans 15 residues. Between the trimmed V and J ends, which lost 2 bases and 3 bases, there was a span of 13 bases.

The chain combines TRBV21-1 with TRBJ1-5. TRBV21-1 is termed a pseudogene. This CDR3 has 15 amino acids. CDR3 protein: CASSKEGHPSQPQHF. Here the CDR3 DNA reads TGTGCCAGCAGCAAAGAGGGCCACCCAAGTCAGCCCCAGCATTTT.

This clonotype was found a few times. This chain connects TRBV27 to TRBJ2-4, with D possibly TRBD1 on 5 matching bases. This CDR3 has 15 residues. Trimming shortened V by 5 bases and J by 0 bases, and 11 bases separated the two germline ends. Looked up from germline, CDR1 is MNHEY and CDR2 is SMNVEV (reference sequence). The CDR3 region is CASSLQALAKNIQYF. For the CDR3, the DNA is TGTGCCAGCAGTCTACAGGCTCTAGCCAAAAACATTCAGTACTTC.

This clonotype was observed a handful of times. CDR3: CASSFPGGAGTDTQYF. The CDR3 DNA is TGTGCCAGCAGTTTCCCCGGGGGGGCCGGCACAGATACGCAGTATTTT. This chain links TRBV12-3 or TRBV12-4 with TRBJ2-3; 8 bases map to TRBD2. This CDR3 region has 16 residues. The J segment lost 1 base and the V segment lost 3 bases, leaving 6 bases of the junction unmatched.

This clonotype was recorded a few times. The chain links TRBV12-3 or TRBV12-4 to TRBJ2-3; perhaps TRBD1 as D (5 bases). With 8 bases removed from V and 4 bases from J, the gap between germline ends came to 13 bases. This CDR3 has 13 residues. The CDR3 DNA sequence: TGTGCCAGCGGAAGGGGATCGGCAGATACGCAGTATTTT. Translating gives CASGRGSADTQYF.

This clonotype was detected only a few times. The rearrangement uses TRBV29-1 and TRBJ2-5, with D perhaps TRBD2 (5 bases). The CDR3 is made up of 10 amino acids. Looked up from germline, CDR1 is SQVTM and CDR2 is ANQGSEA. The V end was cut by 4 bases, the J end by 5 bases, with 5 bases between. CDR3 amino acids: CSVGRETQYF. CDR3 nucleotide sequence: TGCAGCGTTGGGAGGGAGACCCAGTACTTC.

The rearrangement joins TRBV24-1 to TRBJ2-4; no clear D gene. The V and J ends lost 1 base and 6 bases respectively, with 18 bases between them. In germline, CDR1 is KGHDR, CDR2 SFDVKD. The CDR3 totals 17 residues. The CDR3 DNA follows: TGTGCCACCAGTGATTTCCCCTCGCCGGGTTCTCTAAACATTCAGTACTTC. It translates to CATSDFPSPGSLNIQYF.